The 30 T cell receptor beta chains below were found in one sample sequenced in a study of blood T cell repertoires in COVID-19. The method was immunoSEQ multiplex PCR; TCRdb's version includes in-frame clones alone and lacks a portion of them. This table holds 400,000 or so clones, roughly 89% found once. Sequenced sample: peripheral blood. Receptors were obtained from a man younger than 35 with COVID-19, enrolled during active disease.

The rearrangement uses TRBV5-4 and TRBJ2-7; 7 nucleotides match TRBD1. The V segment lost 1 base and the J segment 3 bases; nucleotides outside the gene matches: 1. Looked up from germline, CDR1 is SGHNT and CDR2 is YYREEE (reference sequence). The CDR3 length is 13 residues. The CDR3 DNA reads TGTGCCAGCAGCTTGAGGACAGGCTACGAGCAGTACTTC. Protein: CASSLRTGYEQYF. The entire variable domain, with the rest obtained from reference TRBV5-4 and TRBJ2-7, is as follows: ETGVTQSPTHLIKTRGQQVTLRCSSQSGHNTVSWYQQALGQGPQFIFQYYREEENGRGNFPPRFSGLQFPNYSSELNVNALELDDSALYLCASSLRTGYEQYFGPGTRLTVT.

J is TRBJ2-2 and V is TRBV21-1; the table's D call TRBD2 went unverified against the DNA. TRBV21-1 is listed as a pseudogene. This CDR3 is built from 13 residues. The CDR3 loop reads CASKVEGTGELFF. CDR3 sequence (DNA): TGTGCCAGCAAAGTTGAGGGCACCGGGGAGCTGTTTTTT.

The CDR3 coding sequence is TGTGCCACTAAAAGGGAGTACAATCAGCCCCAGCATTTT. Its translation: CATKREYNQPQHF. The chain has TRBV2 and TRBJ1-5; no definite D call. V was cut by 10 bases and J by 3 bases, with 13 bases left in between. The CDR3 consists of 13 residues. In germline, CDR1 is SNHLY, CDR2 FYNNEI.

The rearrangement uses TRBV19 and TRBJ2-3, with D uncertain. Germline V gene sequence: CDR1 LNHDA, CDR2 SQIVND (reference sequence). The CDR3 sequence is 16 residues long. The V gene lost 7 bases and the J gene lost 0 bases, with 17 bases spanning the gap. CDR3 nucleotides: TGTGCCAGTACTAACCAGGCAGCCTCTAGCACAGATACGCAGTATTTT. This gives the protein CASTNQAASSTDTQYF.

The V and J genes are TRBV2 and TRBJ2-1, with 10 bases aligning to TRBD2. The CDR3 sequence is 15 residues long. Germline V lookup: CDR1 SNHLY, CDR2 FYNNEI. Trimming removed 7 bases from V and 3 bases from J; junction bases left unmatched: 6. The CDR3 nucleotides read TGTGCCAGCAAACTTTGGACTAGCGGCTACAATGAGCAGTTCTTC. It is translated as CASKLWTSGYNEQFF.

The chain carries TRBV27 and TRBJ2-2; 14 bases are shared with TRBD2. This CDR3 spans 15 amino acids. Germline loops: CDR1 MNHEY, CDR2 SMNVEV (reference sequence). Trimming took 8 bases from V and 5 from J; bases not matched to a gene: 4. The DNA for the CDR3 is TGTGCCAGCGGACTAGCGGGAGGAGGGACCGGGGAGCTGTTTTTT. It is translated as CASGLAGGGTGELFF.

The chain combines TRBV27 with TRBJ1-2; TRBD1 matches at 10 bases. Unmatched junction bases numbered 13, after V lost 4 bases and J lost 8 bases. Germline-derived CDR1 and CDR2 are MNHEY and SMNVEV (reference sequence). This CDR3 has 16 residues. CDR3 protein: CASSSLLFGQGGGYTF. The CDR3 bases are TGTGCCAGCAGTTCCCTCCTCTTTGGACAGGGGGGGGGCTACACCTTC.

As concerns this clone: In the same sample, other DNA sequences code for this CDR3. The gene calls are TRBV19 and TRBJ2-5, with 7 bases that match TRBD1. Germline assignment: CDR1 LNHDA and CDR2 SQIVND (reference sequence). V was pared by 3 bases and J by 2 bases, with 3 bases of the junction left unmatched. This CDR3 spans 14 amino acids. Here the CDR3 DNA reads TGTGCCAGTAGTATCTGGACAGGACAAGAGACCCAGTACTTC. This codes for CASSIWTGQETQYF.

This clone was detected only once. V is TRBV12-5 and J is TRBJ2-7; D perhaps matches TRBD2 (5 bases). The CDR3 contains 16 residues. V was shortened by 0 bases and J by 0 bases, with 12 bases between the two germline ends. Germline CDR1 LGHNT, CDR2 FRNRAP. The CDR3 DNA follows: TGTGCTAGTGGTTTGGTACTGGCGGGCTACTCCTACGAGCAGTACTTC. Amino acid sequence: CASGLVLAGYSYEQYF.

CDR3 sequence reads: CASSSLTSFTDTQYF. The CDR3 nucleotides read TGTGCCAGCAGCAGTTTGACTAGTTTCACAGATACGCAGTATTTT. V is TRBV7-9 and J is TRBJ2-3; tentatively, D is TRBD2 (6 bases). The germline V and J ends were trimmed by 5 bases and 2 bases, with 14 bases remaining between them. Germline V gene sequence: CDR1 SEHNR, CDR2 FQNEAQ (reference sequence). The CDR3 spans 15 residues. Based on the CDR3 plus reference TRBV7-9 and TRBJ2-3, the full variable domain is DTGVSQNPRHKITKRGQNVTFRCDPISEHNRLYWYRQTLGQGPEFLTYFQNEAQLEKSRLLSDRFSAERPKGSFSTLEIQRTEQGDSAMYLCASSSLTSFTDTQYFGPGTRLTVL.

V usage is TRBV7-9 and J usage is TRBJ1-2; 9 nucleotides agree with TRBD1. The CDR3 runs 16 residues. The junction had 14 bases not matched to a gene; V was cut back by 5 bases and J by 7 bases. Germline assignment: CDR1 SEHNR and CDR2 FQNEAQ (reference sequence). The CDR3 coding sequence is TGTGCCAGCAGCCTGAATCGGGACAGGGCATATGGTGGCTACACCTTC. Its protein product is CASSLNRDRAYGGYTF.

The V call is TRBV9, the J call TRBJ1-1; 11 nucleotides match TRBD1. Germline assignment: CDR1 SGDLS and CDR2 YYNGEE. This CDR3 is 14 amino acids long. Losses at the gene ends were 3 bases for V and 6 bases for J; bases not matched to a gene: 4. The CDR3 nucleotides read TGTGCCAGCAGCGAGGACAGGGGGCACCCTGAAGCTTTCTTT. Protein: CASSEDRGHPEAFF.

The V call is TRBV3-1 (or the pseudogene TRBV3-2), the J call TRBJ2-6; D is undetermined. This CDR3 region has 17 residues. V gave up 0 bases and J gave up 0 bases, with 9 bases separating them. Germline lookup yields CDR1 LGHDT and CDR2 YNNKEL (reference sequence). CDR3 bases: TGTGCCAGCAGCCAAGATCAACTCTTCTCTGGGGCCAACGTCCTGACTTTC. Its translation is CASSQDQLFSGANVLTF.

A single count supports this clone. The chain joins TRBV5-4 to TRBJ2-5, with TRBD2 as a possible D gene (6 bases). This CDR3 is built from 14 residues. The germline V gene encodes CDR1 SGHNT and CDR2 YYREEE (reference sequence). The ends were cut back, 0 bases at V and 4 bases at J, with 10 bases in the middle. CDR3 nucleotide sequence: TGTGCCAGCAGCTTGGCTAGCGTTCGAGAGACCCAGTACTTC. This encodes CASSLASVRETQYF.

CDR3 coding DNA: TGTGCCAGCTCACCAGAGAGAGCCTACGAGCAGTACTTC. Translated: CASSPERAYEQYF. The chain has TRBV18 and TRBJ2-7; D not certain. V lost 2 bases and J 2 bases, leaving 7 bases between the germline ends. This CDR3 contains 13 residues. Per germline, CDR1 KGHSH and CDR2 LQKENI. Complete variable domain (other parts from reference TRBV18 and TRBJ2-7): NAGVMQNPRHLVRRRGQEARLRCSPMKGHSHVYWYRQLPEEGLKFMVYLQKENIIDESGMPKERFSAEFPKEGPSILRIQQVVRGDSAAYFCASSPERAYEQYFGPGTRLTVT.

The chain combines TRBV6-5 with TRBJ1-5; a possible D gene is TRBD1 (5 bases). CDR3 length: 12 amino acids. The V and J ends lost 7 bases and 7 bases respectively, with 11 bases between them. Looked up from germline, CDR1 is MNHEY and CDR2 is SVGAGI. CDR3 loop: CASTGGYQPQHF. The CDR3 nucleotides read TGTGCCAGCACCGGGGGATACCAGCCCCAGCATTTT.

The chain joins TRBV10-3 to TRBJ2-1, with TRBD1 matching 7 bases. There are 13 residues in the CDR3. V dropped 5 bases and J dropped 8; count of bases not matched to a gene: 6. CDR1 and CDR2 from the germline V gene are ENHRY and SYGVKD. CDR3 protein: CAISPGGTDEQFF. For the CDR3, the DNA is TGTGCCATCAGTCCAGGGGGAACCGATGAGCAGTTCTTC.

This chain links TRBV11-3 with TRBJ2-2; 8 nucleotides agree with TRBD1. The V gene's germline CDR1 is SGHNT and CDR2 YENEEA. V was pared by 5 bases and J by 5 bases, with 7 bases of the junction left unmatched. The CDR3 has 15 residues. CDR3 residues: CASSPQGARTGELFF. CDR3 DNA sequence: TGTGCCAGCAGCCCTCAGGGGGCGCGGACCGGGGAGCTGTTTTTT.

The J gene is TRBJ2-1, the V gene TRBV6-6, with 9 bases lining up with TRBD1. The germline gives CDR1 MNHNY, CDR2 SVGAGI (reference sequence). CDR3 size: 15 residues. The trim removed 5 bases at V and 5 bases at J, leaving 7 bases unmatched. CDR3 amino acids: CASSPPGQGHNEQFF. In nucleotides, the CDR3 is TGTGCCAGCAGTCCCCCGGGACAGGGACACAATGAGCAGTTCTTC.

This chain uses TRBV5-8 with TRBJ2-2, with D possibly matching TRBD2 (7 bases). CDR1 SGHTS and CDR2 YDEGEE come from the germline V gene. V was shortened by 4 bases and J by 0 bases, with 16 bases between the two germline ends. This CDR3 spans 17 amino acids. The CDR3 nucleotides read TGTGCCAGCAGCCTCGGGGGGCTAGCGGCGAACACCGGGGAGCTGTTTTTT. This gives the protein CASSLGGLAANTGELFF.

The V call is TRBV20-1, the J call TRBJ2-5, with D unclear. V lost 3 bases to trimming and J lost 0 bases, with 8 bases between them. Germline CDR1 reads DFQATT; CDR2 reads SNEGSKA (reference sequence). The CDR3 covers 13 residues. CDR3 region: CSASFRYQETQYF. The CDR3 DNA follows: TGCAGTGCTAGTTTCAGGTACCAAGAGACCCAGTACTTC.

The J gene is TRBJ2-2, the V gene TRBV7-6; 9 bases are a match to TRBD2. CDR1 is SGHVS and CDR2 is FNYEAQ in the germline V gene. Trimming cost V 1 base and J 4 bases; bases outside gene matches: 4. This CDR3 contains 16 residues. DNA of the CDR3: TGTGCCAGCAGCTTAGTGGCGGGAGGGTCCACCGGGGAGCTGTTTTTT. Translating it yields CASSLVAGGSTGELFF.

The chain has TRBV5-1 and TRBJ2-5; a weak D match, TRBD2 (6 bases). CDR1 is SGHRS and CDR2 is YFSETQ in the germline V gene. V gave up 4 bases and J gave up 2 bases, with 15 bases separating them. The CDR3 is made up of 15 amino acids. This CDR3 is CASSRSGTHQETQYF. In nucleotides, the CDR3 is TGCGCCAGCAGCCGAAGTGGGACTCATCAAGAGACCCAGTACTTC.

The V call is TRBV4-2, the J call TRBJ2-1, with 7 positions matching TRBD1. Germline-derived CDR1 and CDR2 are LGHNA and YNFKEQ. The CDR3 runs to 16 residues. V was pared by 2 bases and J by 5 bases, with 9 bases of the junction left unmatched. In DNA form, the CDR3 reads TGTGCCAGCAGCCAACTTACCGACAGGGTTGACAATGAGCAGTTCTTC. Encoded protein: CASSQLTDRVDNEQFF.

The chain carries TRBV12-3 or TRBV12-4 and TRBJ2-7, with a tentative D call TRBD1 (5 bases). Trimming pared 6 bases from V and 2 bases from J, leaving 11 bases between. CDR3 length equals 13 residues. CDR3: CASSFGAAYEQYF. CDR3 sequence (DNA): TGTGCCAGCAGCTTTGGGGCCGCCTACGAGCAGTACTTC.

The chain joins TRBV12-5 to TRBJ2-7; no firm D call. Germline V gene lookup returns CDR1 LGHNT and CDR2 FRNRAP. V shed 6 bases and J shed 2 bases, with 17 bases lying between them. This CDR3 region has 15 residues. DNA of the CDR3: TGTGCTAGTGGGGCTCAGATAGCAGCTACCTACGAGCAGTACTTC. Translated, it gives CASGAQIAATYEQYF.

V gene TRBV3-1 (or the pseudogene TRBV3-2) combines with J gene TRBJ2-1; 9 bases line up with TRBD2. Germline loops: CDR1 LGHDT, CDR2 YNNKEL (reference sequence). The trim removed 0 bases at V and 5 bases at J, leaving 8 bases unmatched. The CDR3 runs to 17 residues. The CDR3 nucleotides are TGTGCCAGCAGCCAAGAAAGGGGAAGCGGGGGGAACAATGAGCAGTTCTTC. Encoded protein: CASSQERGSGGNNEQFF.

V usage is TRBV21-1 and J usage is TRBJ2-5; the table assigns TRBD1, which was not confirmed against the DNA. TRBV21-1 is marked as a pseudogene. The CDR3 spans 15 residues. The CDR3 nucleotides read TGTGCCAGCAGCAACCCCGGACAGGGGGCTGAGACCCAGTACTTC. Its protein is CASSNPGQGAETQYF.

The CDR3 nucleotides are TGTGCCAGCTCAAGCCAGACAGGGGGGCTCAATCAGCCCCAGCATTTT. The encoded protein is CASSSQTGGLNQPQHF. The gene calls are TRBV18 and TRBJ1-5; the match to TRBD1 covers 9 bases. Germline V lookup: CDR1 KGHSH, CDR2 LQKENI. With 5 bases clipped from V and 3 bases from J, the junction kept 8 bases outside the gene matches. This CDR3 comprises 16 residues.

The gene calls are TRBV6-5 and TRBJ2-2, with 12 bases that match TRBD2. The V and J ends lost 3 bases and 6 bases, in that order; junction bases with no gene match: 5. The CDR3 contains 16 residues. Germline CDR1 reads MNHEY; CDR2 reads SVGAGI. The CDR3 is CASSYRGTSGPGELFF. The CDR3 DNA is TGTGCCAGCAGTTATAGGGGGACTAGCGGGCCCGGGGAGCTGTTTTTT.